This T cell receptor (beta chain) was recovered during a study of OX40 agonist ivuxolimab in advanced cancers. Overall study context: The study enrolled dose-escalation patients with hepatocellular carcinoma, melanoma, renal cell or head and neck cancer. The group had a mean age of about 60 years, ranged from roughly 20 to 79, and was around 82% male.

The CDR3 contains 16 residues. V trimming: 1 base; J trimming: 5 bases; junction bases outside the gene matches: 8. The germline V gene has CDR1 SGHTA and CDR2 FQGNSA. Note on this clone: Its specificity is unknown.

Measured with immunoSEQ multiplex PCR; TCRdb has only the in-frame clones, and not every one. The top ten hold 2% to 3% of the sample, which has around 53,000 clones, 75% to 85% seen once. Overall study findings and caveats: In the expanded peripheral T cells, antigen specificity was never determined. Normalized T-cell clonal expansion was also low in some nonresponders.

The chain couples TRBV7-2 to TRBJ2-5, with TRBD2 matching over 9 bases. This receptor was taken from an adult with an advanced solid tumor such as melanoma, head and neck, liver or kidney cancer. This specimen was CD4+ or CD8+ T cells sorted from blood, taken in a trial of the OX40 agonist ivuxolimab. In nucleotides, the CDR3 is TGTGCCAGCAGCTTAGGGCGCCTAGCGGGGCTGGAGACCCAGTACTTC. Translating gives CASSLGRLAGLETQYF.